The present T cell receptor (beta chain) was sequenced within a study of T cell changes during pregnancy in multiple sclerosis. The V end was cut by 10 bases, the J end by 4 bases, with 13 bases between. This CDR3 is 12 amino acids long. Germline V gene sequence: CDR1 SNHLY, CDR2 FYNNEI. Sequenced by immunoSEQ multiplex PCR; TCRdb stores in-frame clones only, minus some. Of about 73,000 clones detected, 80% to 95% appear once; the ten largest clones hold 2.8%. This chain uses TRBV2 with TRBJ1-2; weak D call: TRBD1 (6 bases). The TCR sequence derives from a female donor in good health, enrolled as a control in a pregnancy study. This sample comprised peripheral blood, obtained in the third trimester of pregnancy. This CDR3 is CATGAGIYGYTF. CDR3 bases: TGTGCCACAGGGGCAGGGATCTATGGCTACACCTTC. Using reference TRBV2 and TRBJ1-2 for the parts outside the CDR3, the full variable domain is EPEVTQTPSHQVTQMGQEVILRCVPISNHLYFYWYRQILGQKVEFLVSFYNNEISEKSEIFDDQFSVERPDGSNFTLKIRSTKLEDSAMYFCATGAGIYGYTFGSGTRLTVV.